The 29 T cell receptor beta chains given below trace back to one sample, sequenced in a study of T cells in tumors after PD-1 blockade. Sequencing used immunoSEQ multiplex PCR; TCRdb keeps in-frame clones, though not all of them. The sample yields around 5,000 clones, approximately 70% seen once. Sequences were derived from tumor tissue, sampled before anti-PD-1 treatment. Every receptor here comes from a human donor with cutaneous squamous cell carcinoma.

The chain employs TRBV5-1 and TRBJ2-5, with D possibly called TRBD1 or TRBD2 (7 bases each). Trimming removed 4 bases from V and 6 bases from J, with 22 bases in between. CDR1 SGHRS and CDR2 YFSETQ come from the germline V gene. CDR3 length: 16 residues. The CDR3 region has the DNA TGCGCCAGCAGCCCGGGAGGTGAGGGGGCAACGAAGACCCAGTACTTC. It yields the protein CASSPGGEGATKTQYF.

This chain joins TRBV12-5 and TRBJ2-3; 12 nucleotides match TRBD2. The CDR3 is 16 amino acids. V lost 7 bases to trimming and J lost 0 bases; unmatched junction nucleotides: 5. CDR1 is LGHNT and CDR2 is FRNRAP in the germline V gene. The chain's CDR3 is CASAEGLAGSTDTQYF. The CDR3 nucleotides read TGTGCTAGTGCTGAGGGACTAGCGGGTAGCACAGATACGCAGTATTTT.

This clone is labeled as large. Other DNA sequences in this sample translate to the same CDR3. V gene TRBV7-9 combines with J gene TRBJ1-2; D remains ambiguous. Trimming took off 5 bases at V and 8 bases at J, with 9 bases between the two ends. Germline lookup yields CDR1 SEHNR and CDR2 FQNEAQ (reference sequence). The CDR3 extends over 11 amino acids. CDR3 bases: TGTGCCAGCAGCCGGGCGCTCGGCTACACCTTC. Translating it yields CASSRALGYTF.

In this sample, this clone turned up once. The chain uses TRBV6-6 and TRBJ1-1, with TRBD1 matching 9 bases. V lost 6 bases, J lost 4 bases, and 12 bases stayed unmatched. The CDR3 contains 16 residues. CDR1 MNHNY and CDR2 SVGAGI come from the germline V gene (reference sequence). In nucleotides, the CDR3 is TGTGCCAGCAGCAGGCCGACAGGGGGGTCGGTCACTGAAGCTTTCTTT. This codes for CASSRPTGGSVTEAFF.

Note on this clone: Other DNA sequences in the same sample also yield this CDR3. This chain uses TRBV19 with TRBJ2-7, with D tentatively TRBD1 or TRBD2 (5 bases each). The V end lost 0 bases, the J end lost 3 bases, and 9 bases lay between the germline ends. Germline V gene lookup returns CDR1 LNHDA and CDR2 SQIVND (reference sequence). This CDR3 has 14 residues. The chain's CDR3 is CASSIDTGRYEQYF. CDR3 in DNA: TGTGCCAGTAGTATAGATACGGGGCGCTACGAGCAGTACTTC.

Judged by abundance, this clone is medium-sized (0.01 to 0.1%). This chain joins TRBV4-1 and TRBJ1-2, with TRBD1 as a possible D gene (5 bases). The CDR3 sequence is 15 residues long. The ends were cut back, 0 bases at V and 8 bases at J, with 16 bases in the middle. CDR1 and CDR2 from the germline V gene are MGHRA and YSYEKL. The CDR3 loop is CASSQENLGRAGYTF. In DNA, the CDR3 is TGCGCCAGCAGCCAAGAAAATTTGGGCAGGGCCGGCTACACCTTC.

CDR3 loop: CASSQGGNYGYTF. CDR3 nucleotide sequence: TGTGCCAGCAGCCAAGGGGGGAACTATGGCTACACCTTC. J is TRBJ1-2 and V is TRBV4-2, with D possibly matching TRBD1 (5 bases). The V gene's germline CDR1 is LGHNA and CDR2 YNFKEQ. The length of the CDR3 is 13 residues. Trimming stripped 1 base from V and 2 bases from J, with 5 bases between.

The chain links TRBV12-5 to TRBJ1-4, with D perhaps matching TRBD1 (6 bases). CDR1 LGHNT and CDR2 FRNRAP come from the germline V gene. Trimming took off 0 bases at V and 5 bases at J, with 13 bases between the two ends. The CDR3 runs 16 residues. CDR3 nucleotides: TGTGCTAGTGGTTTGGTACCGGGCAGGGGAAATGAAAAACTGTTTTTT. Its protein is CASGLVPGRGNEKLFF.

A few counts support this clone. V gene TRBV9 combines with J gene TRBJ2-1, with D perhaps being TRBD1 or TRBD2 (5 bases each). Germline CDR1 SGDLS, CDR2 YYNGEE. The ends were cut back, 0 bases at V and 5 bases at J, with 12 bases in the middle. CDR3 length equals 15 residues. The CDR3 is CASSVGWGRNNEQFF. The CDR3 coding sequence is TGTGCCAGCAGCGTAGGATGGGGACGTAACAATGAGCAGTTCTTC.

This chain connects TRBV7-9 to TRBJ1-2; D ambiguous. V lost 5 bases and J 1 base, leaving 8 bases between the germline ends. Germline assignment: CDR1 SEHNR and CDR2 FQNEAQ (reference sequence). CDR3 length: 13 residues. The CDR3 DNA reads as TGTGCCAGCAGCGGTCTTCTTAACTATGGCTACACCTTC. It yields the protein CASSGLLNYGYTF.

This clone has just a few counts. The rearrangement joins TRBV29-1 to TRBJ2-1, with TRBD2 as a possible D gene (6 bases). Germline CDR1 is SQVTM and CDR2 is ANQGSEA. V was pared by 3 bases and J by 7 bases, with 22 bases between. The CDR3 is 16 amino acids. CDR3 sequence: CSVEGGQPILGNEQFF. The CDR3 DNA follows: TGCAGCGTTGAGGGAGGACAACCTATATTAGGGAATGAGCAGTTCTTC.

The rearrangement uses TRBV2 and TRBJ2-5, with 8 bases lining up with TRBD1. Germline CDR1 is SNHLY and CDR2 is FYNNEI. The J segment lost 3 bases and the V segment lost 4 bases, leaving 4 bases of the junction unmatched. The CDR3 contains 14 residues. In DNA form, the CDR3 reads TGTGCCAGCAGTGGGACAGGGTACGAAGAGACCCAGTACTTC. Amino acids: CASSGTGYEETQYF.

By proportion, this clone is large. The same CDR3 is also encoded by other DNA sequences in this sample. The V and J genes are TRBV5-1 and TRBJ2-3; D gene unclear. Germline values: CDR1 SGHRS, CDR2 YFSETQ. V was shortened by 2 bases and J by 2 bases, with 0 bases between the two germline ends. This CDR3 spans 11 amino acids. The CDR3 DNA reads TGCGCCAGCAGCTTCACAGATACGCAGTATTTT. This translates into CASSFTDTQYF.

The V call is TRBV27, the J call TRBJ2-2, with 7 bases lining up with TRBD1. Germline trimming cut 6 bases from V and 6 bases from J; bases unmatched to any gene: 4. CDR1 and CDR2 (germline): MNHEY, SMNVEV (reference sequence). CDR3 length: 13 residues. CDR3: CASRQGWAGELFF. The CDR3 DNA reads as TGTGCCAGCAGACAGGGGTGGGCCGGGGAGCTGTTTTTT.

This clone was found once. The V gene is TRBV29-1, the J gene TRBJ2-5; 7 nucleotides agree with TRBD1. CDR1 is SQVTM and CDR2 is ANQGSEA in the germline V gene. J lost 10 bases, V lost 7 bases, and 9 bases had no gene match. The CDR3 runs 11 residues. The CDR3 coding sequence is TGCAGCGCAACGACAGGACAGGACCAGTACTTC. It specifies CSATTGQDQYF.

This sequence joins TRBV18 and TRBJ2-5; 10 bases agree with TRBD1. J lost 2 bases, V lost 2 bases, and 5 bases had no gene match. Germline V gene lookup returns CDR1 KGHSH and CDR2 LQKENI. The length of the CDR3 is 16 residues. CDR3 residues: CASSPIRTGGQETQYF. The CDR3 DNA sequence: TGTGCCAGCTCACCAATCCGGACAGGGGGACAAGAGACCCAGTACTTC.

The rearrangement joins TRBV6-5 to TRBJ2-1; TRBD2 aligns across 8 bases. This CDR3 region has 12 residues. V gave up 6 bases and J gave up 7 bases; unmatched junction bases: 2. Per the germline V gene, CDR1 is MNHEY and CDR2 is SVGAGI. CDR3 sequence reads: CASSQRGNEQFF. CDR3 DNA: TGTGCCAGCAGCCAGCGGGGGAATGAGCAGTTCTTC.

V is TRBV5-5 and J is TRBJ1-3; 7 bases are shared with TRBD1. CDR3 length: 14 residues. Trimming at V came to 4 bases and at J to 1 base, leaving 2 bases not matched to a gene. The germline gives CDR1 SGHKS, CDR2 YYEKEE (reference sequence). CDR3 nucleotides: TGTGCCAGCAGCAAGGGACAGTCTGGAAACACCATATATTTT. Translating it yields CASSKGQSGNTIYF.

This sequence joins TRBV6-5 and TRBJ1-4; tentatively, D is TRBD1 (6 bases). The ends were cut back, 9 bases at V and 3 bases at J, with 11 bases in the middle. The germline CDR1 and CDR2 sequences are MNHEY and SVGAGI. The CDR3 covers 13 residues. CDR3 nucleotides: TGTGCCAGTTCAGGGGCGGCTAATGAAAAACTGTTTTTT. This translates into CASSGAANEKLFF.

Details on this clone: Other DNA sequences from this sample encode an identical CDR3 as well. J is TRBJ1-2 and V is TRBV30; the D is unclear. The V end was cut by 4 bases, the J end by 3 bases, with 9 bases between. Per the germline V gene, CDR1 is GTSNPN and CDR2 is SVGIG (reference sequence). The CDR3 covers 12 residues. CDR3 residues: CAWTGQDYGYTF. The DNA for the CDR3 is TGTGCCTGGACTGGTCAGGACTATGGCTACACCTTC.

This clone was detected only a few times. The genes are TRBV20-1 and TRBJ1-3, with D perhaps TRBD1 (5 bases). This CDR3 is 13 amino acids long. Deletions cut 3 bases from V and 3 bases from J, with 9 bases between. Germline CDR1 DFQATT, CDR2 SNEGSKA (reference sequence). CDR3 nucleotides: TGCAGTGCTAGTGGGGGGGGTGGAAACACCATATATTTT. Its protein product is CSASGGGGNTIYF.

V and J are TRBV6-6 and TRBJ2-3; no clear D. The length of the CDR3 is 16 residues. V lost 5 bases, J lost 0 bases, and 15 bases lay in between. Germline lookup yields CDR1 MNHNY and CDR2 SVGAGI (reference sequence). The CDR3 nucleotides are TGTGCCAGCAGTCACCATTGGGTGGGGAGCACAGATACGCAGTATTTT. Amino acids: CASSHHWVGSTDTQYF.

The genes are TRBV7-9 and TRBJ1-5; 9 nucleotides match TRBD1. V gave up 1 base and J gave up 7 bases; unmatched junction bases: 5. From germline, CDR1 is SEHNR and CDR2 FQNEAQ (reference sequence). This CDR3 has 15 amino acids. Here the CDR3 DNA reads TGTGCCAGCAGCTTAGAAAGCACAGGGGGCCAGCCCCAGCATTTT. It codes for CASSLESTGGQPQHF.

J is TRBJ2-7 and V is TRBV9; D is possibly TRBD2 (5 bases). Germline CDR1 and CDR2: SGDLS and YYNGEE. Trimming stripped 0 bases from V and 2 bases from J, with 9 bases between. The CDR3 runs to 14 residues. CDR3 sequence (DNA): TGTGCCAGCAGCGTAGCTGTCGGGACCTACGAGCAGTACTTC. Its translation: CASSVAVGTYEQYF.

V is TRBV19 and J is TRBJ1-2; no clear D gene. Germline V gives CDR1 LNHDA, CDR2 SQIVND (reference sequence). The CDR3 covers 12 residues. With 7 bases removed from V and 2 bases from J, the gap between germline ends came to 8 bases. Here the CDR3 DNA reads TGTGCCAGTAAACAAGAAAACTATGGCTACACCTTC. Its protein is CASKQENYGYTF.

This chain links TRBV29-1 with TRBJ2-7; TRBD1 matches at 7 bases. Germline assignment: CDR1 SQVTM and CDR2 ANQGSEA. V lost 8 bases to trimming and J lost 0 bases; unmatched junction nucleotides: 13. The CDR3 covers 15 residues. The CDR3 region is CSTSFGQASSYEQYF. The DNA for the CDR3 is TGCAGCACTTCATTTGGACAGGCAAGCTCCTACGAGCAGTACTTC.

This chain joins TRBV6-1 and TRBJ1-6; D is uncertain. This CDR3 has 14 residues. Trimming stripped 2 bases from V and 3 bases from J, with 5 bases between. Germline CDR1 and CDR2: MNHNS and SASEGT. The CDR3 here is CASSELVYNSPLHF. CDR3 nucleotides: TGTGCCAGCAGTGAATTGGTCTATAATTCACCCCTCCACTTT.

This clone was detected a few times. The chain carries TRBV6-1 and TRBJ2-3; TRBD1 matches 7 bases. V shed 2 bases, J shed 6 bases, and the junction held 5 bases outside the gene matches. The germline V gene has CDR1 MNHNS and CDR2 SASEGT. The CDR3 runs to 14 residues. CDR3 region: CASSERRGLDTQYF. The CDR3 DNA reads TGTGCCAGCAGTGAAAGAAGGGGGCTTGATACGCAGTATTTT.

The CDR3 bases are TGTGCCAGCAGTTTAGTCCTTGGGAGCTCCTACGAGCAGTACTTC. Encoded protein: CASSLVLGSSYEQYF. The V gene is TRBV27, the J gene TRBJ2-7; TRBD2 is a possible D gene (5 bases). Germline V gene data show CDR1 as MNHEY and CDR2 as SMNVEV (reference sequence). V lost 2 bases and J lost 0, with 11 bases in between. The CDR3 contains 15 residues.